This TCR beta chain was sequenced for a study of blood T cells in healthy people across ages (dated by TCRdb to the mid-2010s). Notes on the research overall: In model experiments, template switching captured about one uniquely barcoded TCR beta cDNA molecule for every two T cells. Age-related changes in TCR beta repertoire diversity were measured in the study by deep sequencing normalized with unique cDNA molecular identifiers. The donors were split into four age groups: young (average 16 years), middle-aged (about 40), aged (more than 60) and long-lived (under 85). To avoid experimental bias, donors of different ages were randomly spread across the sequencing lanes. Two additional independent replicas of 1 million unique cDNA reads from the same blood draw were analyzed for two donors (one aged 18 to 30 and one aged 80 or older).

The germline V gene gives CDR1 as MDHEN and CDR2 as SYDVKM. Spanning cysteine to phenylalanine, the CDR3 consists of 16 amino acids. CDR3 DNA only is kept here, 48 bases in frame from base 1. Broad study findings and their caveats: The long-lived group showed more naive CD4+ T cells, fewer expanded clones and increased TCR diversity than the aged group, suggesting age selection. Conclusive comparison of naive and antigen-experienced compartments was prevented by the profiling of bulk unsorted PBMCs. Observed TCR beta diversity per million T cells fell roughly linearly with age, and a significant reduction was already apparent by age about 36. Estimates of total diversity based on one million sequenced T cells were considered lower bounds and underestimates. The CMV infection status of donors was not known, potentially confounding age-related changes in expanded clonotypes. A strong correlation was found between observed TCR beta diversity and the percentage of naive T cells measured by flow cytometry.

Libraries were made using 5' RACE. TCRdb names Illumina HiSeq 2500 as the instrument used. A second roughly 6 to 12 cycle PCR used a sample-barcoded 5' primer and a J-beta primer mix. Each TCR beta cDNA molecule received a unique molecular identifier from a template-switch 5' adaptor carrying 12 random nucleotides. Each sample yielded at least 3 million CDR3-containing paired-end reads. First-strand cDNA was synthesized from all RNA with the Mint cDNA synthesis kit, primed by a TRBC-specific oligonucleotide. Following uracil-DNA glycosylase treatment, all cDNA underwent a first 18-cycle PCR with the universal primers M1SS and BC2_uni_R. The paper's data handling went like this. Each sample was normalized by randomly selecting 1 million high-quality reads, each carrying a distinct molecular identifier. Reads sharing molecular identifiers were discarded rather than binned into consensus sequences. MiTCR, run with a Q25 quality threshold and the strictest error-elimination algorithm, handled CDR3 identification, clonotype clustering and error correction. A nonparametric unseen species model with Euler transformation was used to estimate lower-bound total TCR beta diversity. The raw public data were reprocessed by TCRdb itself: fastp quality trimming at Q25, MiXCR clonotype calling, in-frame beta chains only. CDR3 protein duplicates are merged, each entry listing the most common genes and DNA. In this record, the V and J calls reflect TCRdb's handling and not the investigators' own analysis. The sample has approximately 800,000 distinct CDR3 sequences on record, 55% to 75% of them singletons. About 20% of the sample belongs to the ten largest clones.

The donors were roughly 40 Caucasian individuals from Russia, aged roughly 6 to 100 years, who were systemically healthy. About 9.6 milliliters of peripheral blood were collected from each donor into EDTA-treated Vacutainer tubes. Ficoll-Paque density-gradient centrifugation was used to isolate PBMCs, with at least 6.5 million obtained per sample. Trizol reagent was used to extract total RNA from PBMCs, with at least 5 micrograms per sample. Naive CD45RAhigh/CD27high T cell percentages were measured by flow cytometry on a PBMC aliquot from every donor. Comments on this clonotype: This receptor's antigen is unknown. Base qualities are not at hand, and no much larger clone is one base apart.

The source material was blood. In this chain, TRBV28 is recombined with TRBJ2-5; perhaps TRBD2 is the D gene, with 7 bases matching. The J call may be mistaken, given a closer DNA end match to TRBJ2-7. The source of this sequence is a young man in good health. The DNA sequence is given as TGTGCCAGCAGTTTAAGGGGGGGGCAGGGAATCTACGAGCAGTACTTC. Its coded protein is CASSLRGGQGIYEQYF.